The T cell receptor (beta chain) under discussion was sequenced for a study of CD8+ T cells in alopecia areata. Sequencing relied on a cDNA template that was reverse transcribed from extracted RNA. Some clones are missing from TCRdb's copy, which holds only in-frame ones; the method was immunoSEQ multiplex PCR. The sample yields about 140,000 clones, approximately 86% seen once. CDR1 and CDR2 (germline): SSHAT, FNYEAQ (reference sequence). CDR3 length equals 15 residues. Study conclusions and caveats: For patients receiving tofacitinib, scalp clonality and expanded CD8+ clones among the top 100 significantly decreased.

As to this clone: As yet, its antigen is unknown. One end of the junction does not line up with germline, which may come from a read error.

Described treatment: oral pan-JAK inhibitor, 5-10 mg twice daily. This receptor was taken from a human donor with alopecia areata. The chain recombines TRBV7-7 with TRBJ2-5; 7 bases are shared with TRBD2. Sample: CD8+ T cells sorted from blood, taken at week 4, from a patient treated with tofacitinib. The CDR3 spells CASSPGLTQQETQYF. The CDR3 region has the DNA TGTGCTAGCAGCCCGGGACTAACTCAGCAAGAGACCCAGTACTTC.